This T cell receptor beta chain was recovered during a study of identical twins. General observations from the study: Invariant MAIT and iNKT cells may have partly biased zero-insertion analyses. Out-of-frame alpha sequences common to twins were enriched for low generation probability. Out-of-frame TCR alpha sharing in monozygotic twins exceeded recombination model predictions.

V gave up 2 bases and J gave up 7 bases; unmatched junction bases: 7. Germline V CDR1 and CDR2: SGHAT, FQNNGV. The CDR3 loop spans 14 amino acids. A template switching step contributed a universal primer site, while unique molecular identifiers were present in the cDNA. TCRdb passed the 5' RACE reads through MiXCR, listing each CDR3 protein once. Of 250,000 to 350,000 distinct CDR3 sequences listed, nearly 9.5% are singletons. This clonotype has just a few counts. Its antigen is undetermined. In addition, the sample was reused for a study of yellow fever vaccine responses in identical twins.

J is TRBJ2-7 and V is TRBV11-2, with 8 bases lining up with TRBD1. The TCR comes from a young woman in good health. The sequenced material came from CD8+ T cells sorted from blood. The CDR3 DNA reads as TGTGCCAGCAGCTTATTACAGGGGGAGGATGAGCAGTACTTC. It specifies CASSLLQGEDEQYF.